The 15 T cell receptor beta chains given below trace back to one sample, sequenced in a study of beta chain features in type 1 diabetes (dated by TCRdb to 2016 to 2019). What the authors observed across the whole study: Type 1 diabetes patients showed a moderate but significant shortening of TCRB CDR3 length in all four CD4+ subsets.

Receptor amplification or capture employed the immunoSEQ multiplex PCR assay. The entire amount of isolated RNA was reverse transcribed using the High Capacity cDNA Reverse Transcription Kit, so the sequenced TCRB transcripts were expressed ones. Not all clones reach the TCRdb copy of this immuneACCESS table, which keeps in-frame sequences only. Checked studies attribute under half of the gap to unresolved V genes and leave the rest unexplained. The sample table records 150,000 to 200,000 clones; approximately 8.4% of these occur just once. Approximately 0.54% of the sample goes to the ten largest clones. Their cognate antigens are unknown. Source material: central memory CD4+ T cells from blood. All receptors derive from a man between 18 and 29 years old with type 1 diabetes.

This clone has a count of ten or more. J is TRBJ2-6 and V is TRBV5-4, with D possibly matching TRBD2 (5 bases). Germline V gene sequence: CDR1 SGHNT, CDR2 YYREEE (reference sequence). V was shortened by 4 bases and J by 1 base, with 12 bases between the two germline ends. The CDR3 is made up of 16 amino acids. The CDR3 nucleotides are TGTGCCAGCAGCCCAGATGGCGGGTCTGGGGCCAACGTCCTGACTTTC. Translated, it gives CASSPDGGSGANVLTF.

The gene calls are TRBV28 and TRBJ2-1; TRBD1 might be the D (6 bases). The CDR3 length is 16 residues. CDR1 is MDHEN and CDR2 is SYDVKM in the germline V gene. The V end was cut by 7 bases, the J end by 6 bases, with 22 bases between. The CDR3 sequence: CASTKTGPSLSNEQFF. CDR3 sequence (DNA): TGTGCCAGCACCAAGACAGGACCCTCCCTCTCCAATGAGCAGTTCTTC.

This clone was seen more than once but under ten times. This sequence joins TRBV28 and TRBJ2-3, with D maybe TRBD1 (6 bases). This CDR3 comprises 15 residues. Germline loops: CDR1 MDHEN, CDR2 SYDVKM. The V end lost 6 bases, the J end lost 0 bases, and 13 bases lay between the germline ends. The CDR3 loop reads CASRGAAASTDTQYF. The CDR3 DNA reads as TGTGCCAGCAGGGGGGCTGCGGCAAGCACAGATACGCAGTATTTT.

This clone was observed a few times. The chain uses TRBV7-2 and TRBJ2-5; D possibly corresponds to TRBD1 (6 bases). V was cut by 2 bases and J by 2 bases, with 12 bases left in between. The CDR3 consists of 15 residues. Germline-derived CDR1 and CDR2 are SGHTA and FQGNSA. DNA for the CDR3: TGTGCCAGCAGCTTAACCTCGCAGGGGCAAGAGACCCAGTACTTC. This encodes CASSLTSQGQETQYF.

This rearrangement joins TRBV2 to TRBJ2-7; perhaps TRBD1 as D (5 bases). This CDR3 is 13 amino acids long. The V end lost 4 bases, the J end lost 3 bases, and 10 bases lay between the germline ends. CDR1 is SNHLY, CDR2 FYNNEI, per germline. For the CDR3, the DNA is TGTGCCAGCAGTGTCCAGGGTTTCTACGAGCAGTACTTC. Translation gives CASSVQGFYEQYF.

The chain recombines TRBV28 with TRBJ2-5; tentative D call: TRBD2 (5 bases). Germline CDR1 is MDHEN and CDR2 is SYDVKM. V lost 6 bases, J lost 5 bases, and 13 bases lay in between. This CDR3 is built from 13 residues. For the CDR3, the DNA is TGTGCCAGCAGCCCTGGGCCGGGGGAGACCCAGTACTTC. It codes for CASSPGPGETQYF.

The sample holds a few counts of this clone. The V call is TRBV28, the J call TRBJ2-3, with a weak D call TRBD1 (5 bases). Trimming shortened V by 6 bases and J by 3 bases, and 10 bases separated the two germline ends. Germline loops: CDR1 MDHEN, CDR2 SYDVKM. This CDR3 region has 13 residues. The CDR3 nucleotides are TGTGCCAGCAGCCCCAGGGTGACAGATACGCAGTATTTT. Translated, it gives CASSPRVTDTQYF. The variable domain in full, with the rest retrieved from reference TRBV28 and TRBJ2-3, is DVKVTQSSRYLVKRTGEKVFLECVQDMDHENMFWYRQDPGLGLRLIYFSYDVKMKEKGDIPEGYSVSREKKERFSLILESASTNQTSMYLCASSPRVTDTQYFGPGTRLTVL.

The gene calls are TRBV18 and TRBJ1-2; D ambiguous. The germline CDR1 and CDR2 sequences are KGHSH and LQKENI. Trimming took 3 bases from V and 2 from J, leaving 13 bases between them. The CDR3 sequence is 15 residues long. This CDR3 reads CASSPTQEGNYGYTF. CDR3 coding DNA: TGTGCCAGCTCACCGACGCAGGAGGGAAACTATGGCTACACCTTC.

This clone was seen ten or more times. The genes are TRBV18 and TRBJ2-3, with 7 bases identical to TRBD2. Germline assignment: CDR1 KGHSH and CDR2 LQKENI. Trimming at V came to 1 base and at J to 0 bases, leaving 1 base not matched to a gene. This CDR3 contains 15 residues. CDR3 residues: CASSPQRGSTDTQYF. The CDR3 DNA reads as TGTGCCAGCTCACCACAGCGGGGAAGCACAGATACGCAGTATTTT.

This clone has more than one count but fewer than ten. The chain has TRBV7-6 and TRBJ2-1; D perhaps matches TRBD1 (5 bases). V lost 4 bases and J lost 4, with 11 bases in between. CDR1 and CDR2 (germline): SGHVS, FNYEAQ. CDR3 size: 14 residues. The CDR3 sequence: CASSYLDNYNEQFF. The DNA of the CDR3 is TGTGCCAGCAGCTACCTGGACAATTACAATGAGCAGTTCTTC.

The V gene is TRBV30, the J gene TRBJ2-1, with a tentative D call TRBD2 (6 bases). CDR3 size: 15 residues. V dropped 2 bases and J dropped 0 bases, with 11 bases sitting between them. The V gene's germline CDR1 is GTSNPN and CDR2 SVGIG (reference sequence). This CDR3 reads CAWSWDSSSYNEQFF. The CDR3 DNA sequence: TGTGCCTGGAGTTGGGACTCCAGCTCCTACAATGAGCAGTTCTTC.

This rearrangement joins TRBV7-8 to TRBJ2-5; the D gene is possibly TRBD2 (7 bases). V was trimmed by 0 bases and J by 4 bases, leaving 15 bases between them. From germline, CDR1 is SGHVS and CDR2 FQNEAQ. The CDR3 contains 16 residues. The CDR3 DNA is TGTGCCAGCAGCTTAGCCTTTTGGCGGGGGCGAGAGACCCAGTACTTC. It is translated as CASSLAFWRGRETQYF.

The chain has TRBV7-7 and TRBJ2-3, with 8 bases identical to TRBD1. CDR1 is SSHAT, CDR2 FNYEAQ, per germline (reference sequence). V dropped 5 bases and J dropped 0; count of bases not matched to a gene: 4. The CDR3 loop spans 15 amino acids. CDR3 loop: CASSPGQGSTDTQYF. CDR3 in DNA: TGTGCCAGCAGCCCTGGACAGGGAAGCACAGATACGCAGTATTTT.

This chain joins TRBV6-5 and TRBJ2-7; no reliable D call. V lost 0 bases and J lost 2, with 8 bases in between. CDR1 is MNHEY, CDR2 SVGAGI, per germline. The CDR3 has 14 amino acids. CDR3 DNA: TGTGCCAGCAGTTACTCCCGTCCCCCCTACGAGCAGTACTTC. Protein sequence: CASSYSRPPYEQYF.

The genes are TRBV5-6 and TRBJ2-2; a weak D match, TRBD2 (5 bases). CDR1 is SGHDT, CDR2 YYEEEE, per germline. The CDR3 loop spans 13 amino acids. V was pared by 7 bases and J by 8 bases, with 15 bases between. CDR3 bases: TGTGCCAGCTGCATTACGGGATCTGGGGAGCTGTTTTTT. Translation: CASCITGSGELFF.